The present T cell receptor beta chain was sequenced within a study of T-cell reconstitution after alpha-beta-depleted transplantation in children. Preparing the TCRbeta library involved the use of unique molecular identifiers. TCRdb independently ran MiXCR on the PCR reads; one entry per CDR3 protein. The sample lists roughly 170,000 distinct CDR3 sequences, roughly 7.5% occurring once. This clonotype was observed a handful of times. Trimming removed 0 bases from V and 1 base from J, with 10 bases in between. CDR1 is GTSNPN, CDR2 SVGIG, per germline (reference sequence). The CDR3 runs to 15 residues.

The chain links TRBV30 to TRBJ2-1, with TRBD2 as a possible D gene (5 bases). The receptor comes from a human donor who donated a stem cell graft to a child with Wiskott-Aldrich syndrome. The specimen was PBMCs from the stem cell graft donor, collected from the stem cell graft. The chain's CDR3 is CAWSVLRGSYNEQFF. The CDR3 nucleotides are TGTGCCTGGAGTGTACTTCGGGGATCCTACAATGAGCAGTTCTTC.